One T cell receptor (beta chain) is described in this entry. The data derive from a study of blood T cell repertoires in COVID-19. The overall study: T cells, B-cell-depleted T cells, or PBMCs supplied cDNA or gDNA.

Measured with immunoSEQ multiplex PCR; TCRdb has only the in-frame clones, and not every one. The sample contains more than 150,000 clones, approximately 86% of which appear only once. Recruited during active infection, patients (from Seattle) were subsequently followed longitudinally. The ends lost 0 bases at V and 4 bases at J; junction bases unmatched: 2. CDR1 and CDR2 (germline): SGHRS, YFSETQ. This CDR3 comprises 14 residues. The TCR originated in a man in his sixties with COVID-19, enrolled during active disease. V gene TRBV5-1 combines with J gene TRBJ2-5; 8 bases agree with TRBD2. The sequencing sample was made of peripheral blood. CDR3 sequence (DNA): TGCGCCAGCAGCTTGGTGAGCGGGGGAGAGACCCAGTACTTC. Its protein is CASSLVSGGETQYF. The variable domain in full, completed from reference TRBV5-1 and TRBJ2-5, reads KAGVTQTPRYLIKTRGQQVTLSCSPISGHRSVSWYQQTPGQGLQFLFEYFSETQRNKGNFPGRFSGRQFSNSRSEMNVSTLELGDSALYLCASSLVSGGETQYFGPGTRLLVL.